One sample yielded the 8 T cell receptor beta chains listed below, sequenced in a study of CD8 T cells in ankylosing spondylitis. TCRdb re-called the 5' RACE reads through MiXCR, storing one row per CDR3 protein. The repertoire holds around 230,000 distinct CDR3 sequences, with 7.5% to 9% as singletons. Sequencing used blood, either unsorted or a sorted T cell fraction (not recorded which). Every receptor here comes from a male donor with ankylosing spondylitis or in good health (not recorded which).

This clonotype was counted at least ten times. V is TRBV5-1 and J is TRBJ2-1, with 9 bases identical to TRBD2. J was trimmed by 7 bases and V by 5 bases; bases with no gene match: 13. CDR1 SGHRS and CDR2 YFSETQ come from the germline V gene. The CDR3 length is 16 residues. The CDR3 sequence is CASSPSTSGGRNEQFF. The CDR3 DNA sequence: TGCGCCAGCAGTCCCTCGACTAGCGGAGGGAGAAATGAGCAGTTCTTC. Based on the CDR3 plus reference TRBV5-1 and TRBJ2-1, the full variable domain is KAGVTQTPRYLIKTRGQQVTLSCSPISGHRSVSWYQQTPGQGLQFLFEYFSETQRNKGNFPGRFSGRQFSNSRSEMNVSTLELGDSALYLCASSPSTSGGRNEQFFGPGTRLTVL.

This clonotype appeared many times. DNA for the CDR3: TGCAGCGTTGTTGGGACATCGAACACCGGGGAGCTGTTTTTT. The encoded protein is CSVVGTSNTGELFF. This chain joins TRBV29-1 and TRBJ2-2, with D possibly matching TRBD1 (6 bases). CDR1 SQVTM and CDR2 ANQGSEA come from the germline V gene. The V end was cut by 4 bases, the J end by 0 bases, with 9 bases between. The CDR3 extends over 14 amino acids.

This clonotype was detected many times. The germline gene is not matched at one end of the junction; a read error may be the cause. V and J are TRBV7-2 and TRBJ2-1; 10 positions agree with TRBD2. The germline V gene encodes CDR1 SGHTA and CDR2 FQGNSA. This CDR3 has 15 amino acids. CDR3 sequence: CASSLAGALYNEQFF. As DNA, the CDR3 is TGTGCCAGCAGCCTAGCGGGGGCGTTGTACAATGAGCAGTTCTTC.

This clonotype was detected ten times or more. The CDR3 protein is CASSGESPSPYEQYF. DNA of the CDR3: TGTGCCAGCAGTGGTGAGAGTCCCTCCCCCTACGAGCAGTACTTC. This sequence joins TRBV2 and TRBJ2-7; D is ambiguous. Trimming stripped 4 bases from V and 2 bases from J, with 15 bases between. The CDR3 has 15 amino acids. CDR1 is SNHLY, CDR2 FYNNEI, per germline.

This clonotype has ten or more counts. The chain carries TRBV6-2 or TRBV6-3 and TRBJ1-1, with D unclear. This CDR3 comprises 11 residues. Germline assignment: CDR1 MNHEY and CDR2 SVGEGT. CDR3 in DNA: TGTGCAACTACGGTGTCGTCCGAAGCTTTCTTT. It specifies CATTVSSEAFF.

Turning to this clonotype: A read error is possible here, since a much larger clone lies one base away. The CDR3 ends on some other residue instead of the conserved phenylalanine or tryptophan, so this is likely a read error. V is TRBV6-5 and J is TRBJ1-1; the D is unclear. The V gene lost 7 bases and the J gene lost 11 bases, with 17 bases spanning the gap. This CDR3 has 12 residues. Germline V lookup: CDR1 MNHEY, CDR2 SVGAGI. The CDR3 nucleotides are TGTGCCAGCATTCCCCAGAGAGGGAGGGCTTTCTTA. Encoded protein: CASIPQRGRAFL.

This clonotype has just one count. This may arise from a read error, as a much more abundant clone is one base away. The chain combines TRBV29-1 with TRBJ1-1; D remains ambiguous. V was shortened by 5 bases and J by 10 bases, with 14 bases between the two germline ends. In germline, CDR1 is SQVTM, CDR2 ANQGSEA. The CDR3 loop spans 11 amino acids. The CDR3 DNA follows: TGCAGCGTTCTAGTGAACATTGTAGCTTTCTTT. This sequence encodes CSVLVNIVAFF.

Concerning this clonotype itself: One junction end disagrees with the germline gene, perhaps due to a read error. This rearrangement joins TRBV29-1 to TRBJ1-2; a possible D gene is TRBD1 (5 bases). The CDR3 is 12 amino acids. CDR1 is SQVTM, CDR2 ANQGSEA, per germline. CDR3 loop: CSVGQGGYGYPF. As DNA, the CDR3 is TGCAGCGTTGGGCAGGGCGGGTATGGCTACCCCTTC.